A selection of T cell receptor beta chains follows, all from one sample in a study of blood T cell repertoires in COVID-19. The table came from immunoSEQ multiplex PCR; TCRdb's copy has only in-frame clones and leaves some out. This sample has 25,000 to 30,000 clones, with approximately 80% found just once. The sequencing input was peripheral blood. These receptors all come from an elderly man with active or convalescent COVID-19. CDR3s include the opening cysteine and the closing phenylalanine or tryptophan. The order of the fields is D gene, clone size, J gene, V gene, CDR3 protein, CDR3 DNA. D genes are given only for firm matches. Expanded clones are given a class, and other clones once, few, many or no size at all.

>NA|NA|TRBJ2-7|TRBV5-1
CASSPQGYEQYF
TGCGCCAGCAGCCCTCAGGGCTACGAGCAGTACTTC
>NA|NA|TRBJ2-3|TRBV19
CASRIPSGDTQYF
TGTGCCAGTAGGATCCCATCAGGAGATACGCAGTATTTT
>NA|NA|TRBJ2-2|TRBV4-1
CASSQRGDTGELFF
TGCGCCAGCAGCCAGCGGGGAGACACCGGGGAGCTGTTTTTT
>TRBD1|NA|TRBJ1-6|TRBV5-1
CASSPGQGRSPLHF
TGCGCCAGCAGCCCGGGACAGGGAAGGTCACCCCTCCACTTT
>TRBD2|NA|TRBJ2-1|TRBV5-4
CASMTKRGGLEQFF
TGTGCCAGCATGACAAAGCGGGGGGGCCTTGAGCAGTTCTTC
>NA|NA|TRBJ2-7|TRBV27
CASSPNLGYEQYF
TGTGCCAGCAGTCCCAACCTAGGCTACGAGCAGTACTTC
>NA|few|TRBJ2-7|TRBV6-5
CASSYSRQGGYEQYF
TGTGCCAGCAGTTACTCGAGGCAGGGTGGGTACGAGCAGTACTTC
>NA|NA|TRBJ2-6|TRBV7-3
CASSLGGNSGANVLTF
TGTGCCAGCAGCTTGGGCGGGAACTCTGGGGCCAACGTCCTGACTTTC
>NA|NA|TRBJ1-2|TRBV3-1/TRBV3-2
CASSPDSGDYGYTF
TGTGCCAGCAGCCCAGATTCAGGGGACTATGGCTACACCTTC
>NA|NA|TRBJ1-1|TRBV28
CASRLRQQNTEAFF
TGTGCCAGCAGATTACGACAGCAGAACACTGAAGCTTTCTTT
>TRBD1|NA|TRBJ2-3|TRBV5-5
CASSFLTGADTQYF
TGTGCCAGCAGCTTCCTGACAGGGGCAGATACGCAGTATTTT
>NA|NA|TRBJ2-3|TRBV4-1
CASSLRLPSTDTQYF
TGCGCCAGCAGCCTCCGTCTCCCTAGCACAGATACGCAGTATTTT
>NA|NA|TRBJ2-7|TRBV3-1/TRBV3-2
CASSPWTKGHEQYF
TGTGCCAGCAGCCCTTGGACTAAGGGTCACGAGCAGTACTTC
>TRBD2|NA|TRBJ2-7|TRBV5-1
CASHWGWEGSYEQYF
TGCGCCAGCCATTGGGGGTGGGAGGGGTCCTACGAGCAGTACTTC
>NA|few|TRBJ1-2|TRBV6-5
CASVAGGLSNYGYTF
TGTGCCAGCGTAGCGGGGGGTTTGAGTAACTATGGCTACACCTTC
>NA|NA|TRBJ2-2|TRBV7-2
CASSLRVGNTGELFF
TGTGCCAGCAGCCTCAGGGTCGGTAACACCGGGGAGCTGTTTTTT
>NA|few|TRBJ2-1|TRBV21-1
CASSQREVKSYNEQFF
TGTGCCAGCAGCCAACGTGAGGTGAAATCCTACAATGAGCAGTTCTTC
>NA|NA|TRBJ1-2|TRBV28
CASSVVGARGYTF
TGTGCCAGCAGCGTGGTGGGGGCGCGTGGCTACACCTTC
>TRBD2|NA|TRBJ2-2|TRBV6-5
CASRREGSGELFF
TGTGCCAGCAGACGGGAGGGGAGCGGGGAGCTGTTTTTT
>TRBD2|once|TRBJ2-1|TRBV27
CASKPWTSGRTEQFF
TGTGCCAGCAAACCCTGGACTAGCGGGAGAACTGAGCAGTTCTTC
>TRBD1|once|TRBJ2-5|TRBV5-1
CASSPGTVSTTQYF
TGCGCCAGTTCCCCCGGGACAGTGTCCACGACCCAGTACTTC
>NA|NA|TRBJ1-2|TRBV6-4
CASSESGNYGYTF
TGTGCCAGCAGCGAATCAGGGAACTATGGCTACACCTTC
>NA|NA|TRBJ2-1|TRBV20-1
CILGSGGQPFF
TGCATCCTGGGATCGGGGGGCCAGCCGTTCTTC
>TRBD1|NA|TRBJ2-1|TRBV5-4
CASSPGGTGVEDEQFF
TGTGCCAGCAGCCCCGGGGGGACAGGGGTCGAGGATGAGCAGTTCTTC
>NA|NA|TRBJ1-2|TRBV12-3/TRBV12-4
CASSFQGYGYTF
TGTGCCAGCAGTTTTCAGGGGTATGGCTACACCTTC
>NA|NA|TRBJ1-1|TRBV2
CASSEGGHGNTEAFF
TGTGCCAGCAGTGAAGGGGGACATGGGAACACTGAAGCTTTCTTT
>TRBD1|NA|TRBJ2-5|TRBV18
CASSKQGAGETQYF
TGTGCCAGCTCAAAACAGGGGGCCGGGGAGACCCAGTACTTC
>TRBD1|NA|TRBJ2-7|TRBV2
CASIPGPTGGKDEQYF
TGTGCCAGCATACCCGGGCCGACAGGGGGAAAAGACGAGCAGTACTTC